This T cell receptor beta chain stems from a study of cytomegalovirus exposure and HLA in healthy donors. PCR involved 60 Vbeta and 13 Jbeta primers. Generated by immunoSEQ multiplex PCR, the TCRdb table keeps only in-frame clones and is missing some. The sample yields 130,000 to 150,000 clones, around three quarters seen once. The CDR3 has 15 amino acids. Germline loops: CDR1 SNHLY, CDR2 FYNNEI. With 7 bases removed from V and 7 bases from J, the gap between germline ends came to 20 bases. V usage is TRBV2 and J usage is TRBJ2-1, with a tentative D call TRBD2 (7 bases). The source of this sequence is a woman in her forties in good health and CMV-seropositive. The specimen was PBMCs. The CDR3 loop reads CASTLDSGVWNEQFF. CDR3 nucleotides: TGTGCCAGCACCCTGGACAGCGGGGTTTGGAATGAGCAGTTCTTC.